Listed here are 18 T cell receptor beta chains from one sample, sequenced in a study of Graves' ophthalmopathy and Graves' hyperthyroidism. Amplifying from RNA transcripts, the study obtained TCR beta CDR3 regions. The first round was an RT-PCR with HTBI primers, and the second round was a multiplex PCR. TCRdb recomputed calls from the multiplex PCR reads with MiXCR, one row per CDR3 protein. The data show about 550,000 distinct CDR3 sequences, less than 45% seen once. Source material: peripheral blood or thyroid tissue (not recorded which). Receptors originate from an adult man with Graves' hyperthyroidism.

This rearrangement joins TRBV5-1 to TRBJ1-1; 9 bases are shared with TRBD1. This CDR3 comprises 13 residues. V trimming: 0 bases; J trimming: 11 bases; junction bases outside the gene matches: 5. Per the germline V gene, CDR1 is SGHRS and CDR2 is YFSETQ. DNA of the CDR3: TGCGCCAGCAGCTTGGGGGGACAGGGCTGGGCTTTCTTT. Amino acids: CASSLGGQGWAFF. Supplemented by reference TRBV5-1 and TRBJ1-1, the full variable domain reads KAGVTQTPRYLIKTRGQQVTLSCSPISGHRSVSWYQQTPGQGLQFLFEYFSETQRNKGNFPGRFSGRQFSNSRSEMNVSTLELGDSALYLCASSLGGQGWAFFGQGTRLTVV.

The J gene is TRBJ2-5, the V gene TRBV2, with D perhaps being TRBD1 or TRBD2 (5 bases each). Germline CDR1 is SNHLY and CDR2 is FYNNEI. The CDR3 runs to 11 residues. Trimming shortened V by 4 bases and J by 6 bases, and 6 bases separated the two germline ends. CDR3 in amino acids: CASSGGKTQYF. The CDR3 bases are TGTGCCAGCAGTGGGGGGAAGACCCAGTACTTC.

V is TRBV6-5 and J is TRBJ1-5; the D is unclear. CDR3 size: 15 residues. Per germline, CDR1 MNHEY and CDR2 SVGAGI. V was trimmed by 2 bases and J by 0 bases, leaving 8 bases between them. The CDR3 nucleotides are TGTGCCAGCAGTTACAGGTTCAATAGCAATCAGCCCCAGCATTTT. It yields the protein CASSYRFNSNQPQHF.

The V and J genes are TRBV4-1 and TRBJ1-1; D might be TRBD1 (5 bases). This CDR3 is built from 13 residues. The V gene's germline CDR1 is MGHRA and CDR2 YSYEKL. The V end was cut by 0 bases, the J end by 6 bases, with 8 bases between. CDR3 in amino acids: CASSQDPGAEAFF. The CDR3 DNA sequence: TGCGCCAGCAGCCAAGATCCGGGGGCTGAAGCTTTCTTT.

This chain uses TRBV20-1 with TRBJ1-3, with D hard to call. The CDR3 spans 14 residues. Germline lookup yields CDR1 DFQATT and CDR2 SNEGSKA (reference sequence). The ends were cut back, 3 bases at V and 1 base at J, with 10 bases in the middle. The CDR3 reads CSASPDGSGNTIYF. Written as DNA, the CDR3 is TGCAGTGCTAGCCCCGACGGATCTGGAAACACCATATATTTT.

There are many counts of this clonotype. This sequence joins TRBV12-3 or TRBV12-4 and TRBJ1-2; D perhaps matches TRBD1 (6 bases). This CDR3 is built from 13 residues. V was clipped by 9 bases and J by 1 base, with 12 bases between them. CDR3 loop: CASADSHNYGYTF. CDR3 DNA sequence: TGTGCCAGTGCGGACAGCCATAACTATGGCTACACCTTC.

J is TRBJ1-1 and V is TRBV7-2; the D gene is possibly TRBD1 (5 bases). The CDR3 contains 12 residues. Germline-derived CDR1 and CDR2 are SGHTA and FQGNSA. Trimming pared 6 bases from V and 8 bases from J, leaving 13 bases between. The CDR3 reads CASSHSRGEAFF. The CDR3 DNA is TGTGCCAGCAGTCACTCCCGGGGGGAAGCTTTCTTT.

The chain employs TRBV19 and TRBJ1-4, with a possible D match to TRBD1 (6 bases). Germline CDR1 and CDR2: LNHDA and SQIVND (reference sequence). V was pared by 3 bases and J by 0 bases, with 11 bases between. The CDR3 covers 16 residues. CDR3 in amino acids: CASSMGGRTTNEKLFF. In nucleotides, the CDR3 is TGTGCCAGTAGTATGGGGGGGCGGACAACTAATGAAAAACTGTTTTTT.

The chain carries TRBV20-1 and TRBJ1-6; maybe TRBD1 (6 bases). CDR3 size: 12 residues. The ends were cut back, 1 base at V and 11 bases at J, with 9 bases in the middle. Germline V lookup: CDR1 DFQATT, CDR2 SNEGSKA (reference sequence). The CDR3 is CSARVGGAPLHF. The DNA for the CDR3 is TGCAGTGCTAGAGTAGGGGGAGCACCCCTCCACTTT.

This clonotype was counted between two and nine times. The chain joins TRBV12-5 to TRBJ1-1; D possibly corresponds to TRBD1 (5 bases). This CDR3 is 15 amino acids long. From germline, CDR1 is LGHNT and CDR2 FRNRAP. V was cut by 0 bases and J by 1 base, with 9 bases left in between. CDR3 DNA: TGTGCTAGTGGTTTGGTTGAGGGGCGGAACACTGAAGCTTTCTTT. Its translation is CASGLVEGRNTEAFF.

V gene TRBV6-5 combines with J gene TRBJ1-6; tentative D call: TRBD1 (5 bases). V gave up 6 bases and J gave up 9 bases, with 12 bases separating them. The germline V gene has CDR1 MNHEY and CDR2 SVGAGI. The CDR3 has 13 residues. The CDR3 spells CASRKLGGSPLHF. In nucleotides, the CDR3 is TGTGCCAGCAGGAAATTGGGGGGTTCACCCCTCCACTTT.

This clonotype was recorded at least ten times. The CDR3 is CATRRGHERNTEAFF. The CDR3 DNA reads TGTGCCACCAGGAGGGGTCACGAACGAAACACTGAAGCTTTCTTT. The chain has TRBV19 and TRBJ1-1, with D possibly matching TRBD1 (5 bases). Germline assignment: CDR1 LNHDA and CDR2 SQIVND (reference sequence). The CDR3 sequence is 15 residues long. Between the trimmed V and J ends, which lost 10 bases and 2 bases, there was a span of 20 bases.

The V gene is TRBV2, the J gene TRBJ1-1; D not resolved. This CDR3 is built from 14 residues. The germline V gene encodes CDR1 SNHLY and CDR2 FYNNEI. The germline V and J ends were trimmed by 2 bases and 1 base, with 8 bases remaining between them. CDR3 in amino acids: CASSESGWNTEAFF. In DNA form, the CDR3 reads TGTGCCAGCAGTGAATCGGGGTGGAACACTGAAGCTTTCTTT. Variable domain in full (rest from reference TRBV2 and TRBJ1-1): EPEVTQTPSHQVTQMGQEVILRCVPISNHLYFYWYRQILGQKVEFLVSFYNNEISEKSEIFDDQFSVERPDGSNFTLKIRSTKLEDSAMYFCASSESGWNTEAFFGQGTRLTVV.

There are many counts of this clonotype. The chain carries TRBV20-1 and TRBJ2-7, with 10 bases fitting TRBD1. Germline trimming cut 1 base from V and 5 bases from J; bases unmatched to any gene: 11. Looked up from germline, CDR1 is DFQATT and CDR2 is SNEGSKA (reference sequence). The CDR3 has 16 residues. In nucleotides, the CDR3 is TGCAGTGCTAGAGCAATGATCCGGGACAGGGGAGACGAGCAGTACTTC. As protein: CSARAMIRDRGDEQYF.

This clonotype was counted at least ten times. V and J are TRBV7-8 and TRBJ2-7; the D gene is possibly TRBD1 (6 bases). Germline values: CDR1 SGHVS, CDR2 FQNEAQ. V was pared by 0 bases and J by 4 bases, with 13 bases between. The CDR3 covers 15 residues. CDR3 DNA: TGTGCCAGCAGCTTAGCGGGGGCCCAGACTTACGAGCAGTACTTC. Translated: CASSLAGAQTYEQYF.

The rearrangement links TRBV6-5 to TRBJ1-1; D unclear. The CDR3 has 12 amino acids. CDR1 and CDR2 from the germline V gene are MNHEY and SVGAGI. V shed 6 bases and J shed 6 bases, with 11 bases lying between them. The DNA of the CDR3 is TGTGCCAGCAGGGAAGCAGGCGCTGAAGCTTTCTTT. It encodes CASREAGAEAFF.

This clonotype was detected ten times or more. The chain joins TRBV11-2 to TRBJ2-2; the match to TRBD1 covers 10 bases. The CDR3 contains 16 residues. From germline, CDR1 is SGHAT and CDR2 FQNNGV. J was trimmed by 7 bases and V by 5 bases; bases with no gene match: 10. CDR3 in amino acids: CASSPTDRGRNGELFF. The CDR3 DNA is TGTGCCAGCAGCCCCACCGACAGGGGGCGAAACGGGGAGCTGTTTTTT.

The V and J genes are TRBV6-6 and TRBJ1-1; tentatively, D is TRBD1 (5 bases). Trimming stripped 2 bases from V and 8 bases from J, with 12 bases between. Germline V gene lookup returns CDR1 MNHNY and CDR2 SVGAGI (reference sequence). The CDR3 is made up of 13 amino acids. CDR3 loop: CASSYTVGVEAFF. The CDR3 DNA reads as TGTGCCAGCAGTTACACCGTGGGGGTCGAAGCTTTCTTT.